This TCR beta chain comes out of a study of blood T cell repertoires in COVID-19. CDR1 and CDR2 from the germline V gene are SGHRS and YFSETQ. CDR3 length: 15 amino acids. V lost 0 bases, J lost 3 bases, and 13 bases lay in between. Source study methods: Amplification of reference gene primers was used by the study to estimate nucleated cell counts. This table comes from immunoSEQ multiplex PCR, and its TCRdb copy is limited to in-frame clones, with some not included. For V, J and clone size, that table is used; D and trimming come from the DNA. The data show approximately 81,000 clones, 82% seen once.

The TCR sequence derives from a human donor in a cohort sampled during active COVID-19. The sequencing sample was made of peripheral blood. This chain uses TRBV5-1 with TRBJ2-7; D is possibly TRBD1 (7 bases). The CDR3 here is CASSLGAGGIYEQYF. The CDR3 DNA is TGCGCCAGCAGCTTGGGGGCAGGGGGGATCTACGAGCAGTACTTC.